These 4 T cell receptor beta chains were all obtained from the same sample, sequenced in a study of identifying expanded T cells in peripheral blood. Sequenced by immunoSEQ multiplex PCR; TCRdb stores in-frame clones only, minus some. The sample holds about 100,000 clones; over 70% are singletons and the top ten take 4.5% to 6.5%. Material: blood. These receptors all come from a person between 18 and 70 years old in good health.

As regards this clone: In the same sample, other DNA sequences code for this CDR3. V gene TRBV18 combines with J gene TRBJ1-1; 9 bases line up with TRBD1. The CDR3 runs 14 residues. V lost 3 bases, J lost 2 bases, and 1 base stayed unmatched. The germline gives CDR1 KGHSH, CDR2 LQKENI. In DNA, the CDR3 is TGTGCCAGCTCACCGGGACAGGGAAACACTGAAGCTTTCTTT. This translates into CASSPGQGNTEAFF.

The chain uses TRBV7-2 and TRBJ1-1; maybe TRBD1 (5 bases). The ends were cut back, 4 bases at V and 5 bases at J, with 20 bases in the middle. The CDR3 length is 16 residues. CDR1 and CDR2 (germline): SGHTA, FQGNSA. The CDR3 here is CASSWNRRAGRTEAFF. The CDR3, as DNA: TGTGCCAGCAGCTGGAACAGGAGGGCAGGGAGGACTGAAGCTTTCTTT.

The chain combines TRBV11-2 with TRBJ1-4; 7 nucleotides agree with TRBD1. CDR3 length: 15 amino acids. V lost 5 bases and J lost 8; bases outside the gene matches: 11. Germline V gene sequence: CDR1 SGHAT, CDR2 FQNNGV. CDR3 DNA sequence: TGTGCCAGCAGCCTGATGAGGGGGCTGGAGGAAAAACTGTTTTTT. Translation: CASSLMRGLEEKLFF.

This chain joins TRBV10-2 and TRBJ2-7, with D possibly matching TRBD1 (6 bases). The CDR3 covers 14 residues. Per the germline V gene, CDR1 is WSHSY and CDR2 is SAAADI. V lost 6 bases to trimming and J lost 5 bases, with 17 bases between them. The CDR3 here is CASSEQGVGNEQYF. The CDR3 DNA follows: TGCGCCAGCAGCGAACAGGGCGTTGGGAACGAGCAGTACTTC.